This T cell receptor (beta chain) came from a study of blood T cell repertoires in COVID-19. For the study at large: Collection of acute and convalescent COVID-19 samples took place in the United States, Italy and Spain. PBMCs, B-cell-depleted T cells, or T cells provided the cDNA or gDNA that made up the material.

In regard to this clone: Other nucleotide sequences in the sample specify the same CDR3.

CDR3 length: 14 amino acids. The germline V gene encodes CDR1 MNHEY and CDR2 SVGAGI. J was trimmed by 7 bases and V by 0 bases; bases with no gene match: 2. Original processing notes: Amplification of reference gene primers was used by the study to estimate nucleated cell counts. The table came from immunoSEQ multiplex PCR; TCRdb's copy has only in-frame clones and leaves some out. V and J calls and clone size are those listed in that table; D and trimming were worked out from the DNA. The profile shows 150,000 to 250,000 clones, around 80% of them singletons. The gene calls are TRBV6-5 and TRBJ2-1, with TRBD2 matching 8 bases. The sequenced sample consisted of peripheral blood. The source of this sequence is a human donor with acute or convalescent COVID-19. The donor label of this sample is uncertain. CDR3 sequence (DNA): TGTGCCAGCAGTTACTCCGGGACTAGGAATGAGCAGTTCTTC. Translation: CASSYSGTRNEQFF.